The sequence of this T cell receptor beta chain was determined in a study of T cells in Graves' hyperthyroidism and ophthalmopathy (dated by TCRdb to the late 2010s). A note on the overall study: Peripheral blood was sampled at the time of initial diagnosis, prior to any treatment. Prospective prediction of ophthalmopathy was tested in an independent validation cohort consisting of 18 to 20 hyperthyroidism patients and 15 or so patients who later progressed to ophthalmopathy. To identify TCR V-J signatures that set the groups apart, the researchers used a discovery cohort of 100 patients, made up of some 41 with Graves' ophthalmopathy and approximately 57 with stable Graves' hyperthyroidism. After sampling, hyperthyroidism patients received methimazole starting at 30 mg daily, and ophthalmopathy patients received high-dose intravenous methylprednisolone. The paper describes TCR Vbeta CDR3 sequencing of some 130 peripheral blood samples, made up of about 41 ophthalmopathy patients, 70 to 75 hyperthyroidism patients and about 17 progressor patients. In addition, the study compared T-cell repertoires in thyroid tissue and in blood from roughly 6 Graves' hyperthyroidism patients. The 90 to 100 discovery patients were randomly split 7:3 into training and test sets. The full study reports these points: Sample size was not statistically predetermined, and investigators were not blinded to group allocation. A 13 V-J signature model separated ophthalmopathy from stable hyperthyroidism, with 87.88% sensitivity and 81% to 82% specificity in cross-validation and 80%/75% in testing. During validation, the model predicted progression to ophthalmopathy a median of roughly six months ahead of onset, with around 71% sensitivity and 72% to 80% specificity. Most expanded thyroid clonotypes (frequency above 0.001) were also detected in blood, suggesting blood repertoires may reflect thyroid immune responses.

TCR beta CDR3 regions were amplified from RNA transcripts. For the first round of RT-PCR on the TCR CDR3, the HTBI primer set was used together with the Qiagen OneStep RT-PCR kit. The libraries were constructed in a second round of multiplex PCR and then size-selected and purified. The libraries were sequenced on an Illumina HiSeq2000 using paired-end 100 bp reads. The published analysis was carried out like this. Raw data were processed with SOAPnuke, discarding reads with adapters, uncalled bases, mean Phred below 15, or no exact constant-primer or identifier match. High-quality paired reads were merged using COPE v1.2.5, and each unique nucleotide sequence was defined as a clonotype. MiTCR v1.1 was used to align the clonotypes against IMGT TRBV, TRBD and TRBJ reference segments. The analysis included only V-J combinations with a frequency above 0.0001, which together covered 99.2% of the repertoires. The TCS score was defined as the ratio of F50 (clonal expansion) to E x V (chaos), calculated using BLOSUM62-based TCRdist between CDR3 peptides within each V-J. Welch's t-statistics and random forest reduced just over 500 V-J features to 13, which were used in a naive Bayes classifier (R e1071). Using fastp at Q25 and MiXCR, TCRdb reprocessed the public reads and kept productive beta chains. Rows are unified per CDR3 protein, each entry keeping the most common DNA and genes. TCRdb assigned the V and J calls; the authors' analysis was not used. Recorded for this sample are fewer than 350,000 distinct CDR3 sequences; roughly 13% of them occurred a single time. The top ten clones comprise around 8% of the sample.

Stable Graves' hyperthyroidism was defined as no progression to ophthalmopathy during 18 months of follow-up. Hyperthyroidism patients were newly diagnosed, had a disease duration of under 2 months, and were aged 18 to 65 years. Any patient with an uncontrolled infection, another autoimmune disease, pregnancy or lactation was excluded. Clinical symptoms, serum thyroxine and TRAb, thyroid ultrasound, and orbital computed tomography formed the basis for the diagnoses. Ficoll-Paque density gradient centrifugation was used to isolate PBMCs from 8 to 10 ml of fresh peripheral blood. Total RNA was extracted using Trizol reagent, and RNA quality was assessed on an Agilent 2100 Bioanalyzer. Inclusive of the bounding cysteine and phenylalanine, the CDR3 is 13 residues long. Just the 39-base CDR3 DNA is kept, in frame starting at base 1. The germline V gene specifies MDHEN as CDR1 and SYDVKM as CDR2. Trimming at the junction amounts to 3 bases on V and 6 bases on J, and the germline ends lie 9 bases apart.

This clonotype was seen many times. What this receptor recognizes is not known. Base qualities are not provided; no much larger clone lies one nucleotide away. The sample consisted of blood. The source of this sequence is a woman aged 40 to 50 with Graves' hyperthyroidism. The rearrangement joined TRBV28 to TRBJ1-3, and the D gene may be TRBD1, 5 bases matching. The CDR3 reads as follows: CASSLRGTNTIYF. The sequenced DNA: TGTGCCAGCAGTTTGAGAGGGACAAACACCATATATTTT.